The 32 T cell receptor beta chains presented below share a single source sample, sequenced in a study of T cells after yellow fever vaccination. TCRdb re-called the 5' RACE reads with MiXCR, one entry per CDR3 protein. The data contain about 400,000 distinct CDR3 sequences, over 5% of them singletons. The sample was PBMCs, taken 5 days after the yellow fever booster vaccination. Receptor source: a man aged 25 to 40 who received the YFV17D yellow fever vaccine.

V usage is TRBV7-6 and J usage is TRBJ2-2; D uncertain. Germline V gives CDR1 SGHVS, CDR2 FNYEAQ. CDR3 size: 16 residues. The V end was cut by 3 bases, the J end by 8 bases, with 19 bases between. CDR3 nucleotide sequence: TGTGCCAGCAGCTTCATCGCATTAGGGTCTCGAGGGGAGCTGTTTTTT. This sequence encodes CASSFIALGSRGELFF.

This chain connects TRBV29-1 to TRBJ2-7; 9 bases match TRBD1. J was trimmed by 4 bases and V by 6 bases; bases with no gene match: 10. The CDR3 runs 14 residues. In germline, CDR1 is SQVTM, CDR2 ANQGSEA. CDR3 nucleotides: TGCAGCGTACGTCCGGGACAGGGAATGTACGAGCAGTACTTC. Its protein product is CSVRPGQGMYEQYF.

This clonotype was detected only a few times. This chain uses TRBV19 with TRBJ1-5; D not certain. V gave up 3 bases and J gave up 7 bases, with 10 bases separating them. CDR1 LNHDA and CDR2 SQIVND come from the germline V gene (reference sequence). The CDR3 sequence is 13 residues long. The DNA of the CDR3 is TGTGCCAGTAGTATTTGGTCGGGGCAGCCCCAGCATTTT. Protein sequence: CASSIWSGQPQHF.

This chain uses TRBV20-1 with TRBJ1-4; D is possibly TRBD1 (5 bases). This CDR3 has 14 amino acids. Per the germline V gene, CDR1 is DFQATT and CDR2 is SNEGSKA (reference sequence). V was trimmed by 6 bases and J by 7 bases, leaving 18 bases between them. The CDR3 nucleotides are TGCAGTGCCAGTGACAGACTGGCTGGTGAAAAACTGTTTTTT. Translation gives CSASDRLAGEKLFF.

This clonotype was recorded at least ten times. This rearrangement joins TRBV12-3 or TRBV12-4 to TRBJ1-6, with a weak D call TRBD1 (5 bases). The length of the CDR3 is 14 residues. Trimming removed 3 bases from V and 6 bases from J, with 9 bases in between. For the CDR3, the DNA is TGTGCCAGCAGTTTCGGGGCTATTAATTCACCCCTCCACTTT. Translated: CASSFGAINSPLHF.

This clonotype was seen ten or more times. The chain joins TRBV24-1 to TRBJ2-1; D uncertain. V lost 1 base and J 9 bases, leaving 6 bases between the germline ends. Germline V lookup: CDR1 KGHDR, CDR2 SFDVKD. CDR3 size: 12 residues. The CDR3 DNA is TGTGCCACCAGTGATTTCGGTCGTGAGCAGTTCTTC. It is translated as CATSDFGREQFF.

This clonotype was counted a few times. The chain combines TRBV29-1 with TRBJ1-5; 7 bases line up with TRBD1. Unmatched junction bases numbered 6, after V lost 5 bases and J lost 2 bases. The CDR3 contains 14 residues. The V gene's germline CDR1 is SQVTM and CDR2 ANQGSEA. The CDR3 nucleotides read TGCAGCGTTTCCGACAGGGTTGGCAATCAGCCCCAGCATTTT. This codes for CSVSDRVGNQPQHF.

This clonotype was seen at least ten times. The J gene is TRBJ2-1, the V gene TRBV12-5, with D perhaps being TRBD1 or TRBD2 (5 bases each). Germline V CDR1 and CDR2: LGHNT, FRNRAP. This CDR3 comprises 15 residues. Trimming left V 1 base short and J 6 bases short, with 13 bases between. The CDR3 sequence is CASGLAGSRGNEQFF. CDR3 coding DNA: TGTGCTAGTGGTTTGGCCGGCTCGAGGGGCAATGAGCAGTTCTTC.

This chain links TRBV11-2 with TRBJ2-6, with 11 bases matching TRBD2. J gave up 2 bases and V 2 bases, and 5 bases lay outside the gene matches. Germline V gives CDR1 SGHAT, CDR2 FQNNGV. This CDR3 spans 18 amino acids. The CDR3 DNA follows: TGTGCCAGCAGCTTAACTAGCGGGAGTATCGCTGGGGCCAACGTCCTGACTTTC. As protein: CASSLTSGSIAGANVLTF.

At least ten counts were recorded for this clonotype. CDR3 loop: CASSPILYNEQFF. In DNA form, the CDR3 reads TGTGCCAGCAGCCCTATCCTCTACAATGAGCAGTTCTTC. The V gene is TRBV4-2, the J gene TRBJ2-1; D unclear. V was shortened by 4 bases and J by 3 bases, with 7 bases between the two germline ends. This CDR3 has 13 residues. CDR1 and CDR2 from the germline V gene are LGHNA and YNFKEQ.

The genes are TRBV7-2 and TRBJ2-1, with D maybe TRBD1 (5 bases). V was trimmed by 3 bases and J by 9 bases, leaving 12 bases between them. The CDR3 covers 13 residues. Germline V gene data show CDR1 as SGHTA and CDR2 as FQGNSA. The CDR3 here is CASSLRRGVEQFF. As DNA, the CDR3 is TGTGCCAGCAGCTTGAGAAGGGGTGTTGAGCAGTTCTTC.

The sample holds many counts of this clonotype. The genes are TRBV5-1 and TRBJ2-1; 7 bases align to TRBD1. Germline-derived CDR1 and CDR2 are SGHRS and YFSETQ. The length of the CDR3 is 16 residues. The J segment lost 2 bases and the V segment lost 3 bases, leaving 8 bases of the junction unmatched. The CDR3 DNA follows: TGCGCCAGCAGCTGGGGACAGACCTCTACCTACAATGAGCAGTTCTTC. Translating it yields CASSWGQTSTYNEQFF.

This clonotype has more than one count but fewer than ten. This chain connects TRBV28 to TRBJ2-7; 8 bases line up with TRBD1. After removal of 3 bases from V and 1 base from J, the junction contained 5 bases not matched to a gene. CDR3 size: 15 residues. CDR1 and CDR2 from the germline V gene are MDHEN and SYDVKM. The CDR3 DNA follows: TGTGCCAGCAGTTTTCTGGGACAGGTATCCTACGAGCAGTACTTC. Translated: CASSFLGQVSYEQYF.

This clonotype was detected many times. This chain joins TRBV20-1 and TRBJ2-3, with 7 bases matching TRBD2. This CDR3 region has 15 residues. The V segment lost 3 bases and the J segment 3 bases; nucleotides outside the gene matches: 9. The V gene's germline CDR1 is DFQATT and CDR2 SNEGSKA (reference sequence). CDR3 nucleotides: TGCAGTGCTAGCTCCCCAGCGGGAAGGACAGATACGCAGTATTTT. Translated, it gives CSASSPAGRTDTQYF.

This clonotype was found a few times. The chain is built from TRBV5-1 and TRBJ1-2; D is possibly TRBD1 (5 bases). The V end was cut by 0 bases, the J end by 7 bases, with 10 bases between. Germline assignment: CDR1 SGHRS and CDR2 YFSETQ. The CDR3 consists of 13 residues. Written as DNA, the CDR3 is TGCGCCAGCAGCTTGGCCGGGGGGTTTGGCTACACCTTC. It codes for CASSLAGGFGYTF. The whole variable domain, remainder taken from reference TRBV5-1 and TRBJ1-2, is KAGVTQTPRYLIKTRGQQVTLSCSPISGHRSVSWYQQTPGQGLQFLFEYFSETQRNKGNFPGRFSGRQFSNSRSEMNVSTLELGDSALYLCASSLAGGFGYTFGSGTRLTVV.

In this sample, this clonotype turned up many times. The chain uses TRBV12-3 or TRBV12-4 and TRBJ2-6; D is undetermined. CDR3 size: 15 residues. V was pared by 5 bases and J by 2 bases, with 10 bases between. The CDR3 DNA reads as TGTGCCAGCAGTCTAAGAGCAGCTGGGGCCAACGTCCTGACTTTC. It yields the protein CASSLRAAGANVLTF.

This chain joins TRBV20-1 and TRBJ2-5; no clear D gene. Trimming took 0 bases from V and 2 from J, leaving 10 bases between them. This CDR3 has 14 amino acids. Per the germline V gene, CDR1 is DFQATT and CDR2 is SNEGSKA (reference sequence). CDR3 loop: CSAREGNLQETQYF. Written as DNA, the CDR3 is TGCAGTGCTAGAGAGGGAAACCTACAAGAGACCCAGTACTTC.

This clonotype came up a few times. The V gene is TRBV7-3, the J gene TRBJ2-5; D is possibly TRBD1 (7 bases). This CDR3 has 15 residues. The V gene's germline CDR1 is SGHTA and CDR2 FQGTGA. Trimming removed 5 bases from V and 2 bases from J, with 15 bases in between. The CDR3 loop is CASSARGTSQETQYF. CDR3 coding DNA: TGTGCCAGCAGCGCCAGGGGGACTTCTCAAGAGACCCAGTACTTC. Filled out from reference TRBV7-3 and TRBJ2-5, the complete variable domain reads GAGVSQTPSNKVTEKGKYVELRCDPISGHTALYWYRQSLGQGPEFLIYFQGTGAADDSGLPNDRFFAVRPEGSVSTLKIQRTERGDSAVYLCASSARGTSQETQYFGPGTRLLVL.

This chain uses TRBV7-8 with TRBJ2-5; D is unresolved. The CDR3 spans 14 residues. V shed 1 base and J shed 5 bases, with 11 bases lying between them. CDR1 and CDR2 from the germline V gene are SGHVS and FQNEAQ. The CDR3 region is CASSLGLSGETQYF. The DNA for the CDR3 is TGTGCCAGCAGCTTAGGTTTGTCCGGGGAGACCCAGTACTTC.

This clonotype counts as medium-sized. The chain couples TRBV11-2 to TRBJ2-7; perhaps TRBD2 as D (5 bases). Trimming took 5 bases from V and 3 from J, leaving 11 bases between them. From germline, CDR1 is SGHAT and CDR2 FQNNGV. CDR3 size: 13 residues. The CDR3 loop reads CASSAFGGYEQYF. The CDR3 DNA sequence: TGTGCCAGCAGCGCCTTCGGAGGCTACGAGCAGTACTTC.

There are many counts of this clonotype. The V gene is TRBV5-1, the J gene TRBJ2-5, with a possible D match to TRBD1 (5 bases). The CDR3 runs 17 residues. The ends were cut back, 2 bases at V and 2 bases at J, with 19 bases in the middle. The V gene's germline CDR1 is SGHRS and CDR2 YFSETQ. CDR3 sequence: CASSLGSVGLGQETQYF. CDR3 nucleotide sequence: TGCGCCAGCAGCTTAGGTTCGGTGGGGCTAGGACAAGAGACCCAGTACTTC.

The gene calls are TRBV5-4 and TRBJ2-5; 8 bases are a match to TRBD1. The V and J ends lost 4 bases and 3 bases, in that order; junction bases with no gene match: 11. This CDR3 is 16 amino acids long. CDR1 and CDR2 (germline): SGHNT, YYREEE (reference sequence). This chain's CDR3 is CASSPQQGVLEETQYF. The CDR3 DNA is TGTGCCAGCAGCCCCCAACAGGGGGTGCTGGAAGAGACCCAGTACTTC.

This clonotype was found a few times. The chain employs TRBV5-1 and TRBJ2-7, with D possibly matching TRBD2 (5 bases). Per germline, CDR1 SGHRS and CDR2 YFSETQ. V was cut by 2 bases and J by 0 bases, with 6 bases left in between. The CDR3 length is 13 residues. CDR3 DNA sequence: TGCGCCAGCAGCTTCGACTACTCCTACGAGCAGTACTTC. This sequence encodes CASSFDYSYEQYF.

At least ten counts were recorded for this clonotype. V usage is TRBV7-9 and J usage is TRBJ2-3; TRBD1 aligns across 7 bases. Germline values: CDR1 SEHNR, CDR2 FQNEAQ (reference sequence). The CDR3 is 15 residues long. The junction had 6 bases not matched to a gene; V was cut back by 2 bases and J by 4 bases. CDR3 residues: CASSLRQGGADTQYF. CDR3 nucleotide sequence: TGTGCCAGCAGCTTACGACAGGGTGGTGCAGATACGCAGTATTTT. The complete variable domain, with remaining parts taken from reference TRBV7-9 and TRBJ2-3, reads DTGVSQNPRHKITKRGQNVTFRCDPISEHNRLYWYRQTLGQGPEFLTYFQNEAQLEKSRLLSDRFSAERPKGSFSTLEIQRTEQGDSAMYLCASSLRQGGADTQYFGPGTRLTVL.

This clonotype showed up many times. This CDR3 reads CASSLRQYDTDTQYF. The CDR3 nucleotides read TGTGCCAGCAGCCTCCGACAGTACGACACAGATACGCAGTATTTT. The chain joins TRBV7-2 to TRBJ2-3; TRBD1 is a possible D gene (5 bases). V was pared by 5 bases and J by 2 bases, with 14 bases between. This CDR3 contains 15 residues. Germline V gene lookup returns CDR1 SGHTA and CDR2 FQGNSA.

This clonotype was counted only a few times. V and J are TRBV10-2 and TRBJ1-5, with 11 bases aligning to TRBD1. J was trimmed by 5 bases and V by 7 bases; bases with no gene match: 4. The CDR3 contains 14 residues. Germline CDR1 WSHSY, CDR2 SAAADI. The CDR3: CASTEDRGHQPQHF. The CDR3 DNA is TGCGCCAGCACCGAGGACAGGGGGCATCAGCCCCAGCATTTT.

This clonotype was recorded a few times. This chain links TRBV12-3 or TRBV12-4 with TRBJ1-2, with 7 positions matching TRBD1. The J segment lost 5 bases and the V segment lost 7 bases, leaving 7 bases of the junction unmatched. The CDR3 totals 13 residues. This chain's CDR3 is CASTRDSRYGYTF. CDR3 bases: TGTGCCAGCACCCGGGACAGCAGATATGGCTACACCTTC.

This clonotype was picked up a small number of times. The gene calls are TRBV11-2 and TRBJ2-4; possibly TRBD1 for D (6 bases). Trimming stripped 5 bases from V and 6 bases from J, with 14 bases between. The CDR3 extends over 14 amino acids. In germline, CDR1 is SGHAT, CDR2 FQNNGV. CDR3 in DNA: TGTGCCAGCAGCCGTGGACAGAGGGGAAACATTCAGTACTTC. Residues: CASSRGQRGNIQYF.

This clonotype was counted at least ten times. DNA for the CDR3: TGTGCCAGCAGCTTAGAGGGACAGAATTCACCCCTCCACTTT. The encoded protein is CASSLEGQNSPLHF. This chain joins TRBV7-2 and TRBJ1-6; TRBD1 aligns across 7 bases. There are 14 residues in the CDR3. Germline CDR1 SGHTA, CDR2 FQGNSA. With 1 base clipped from V and 7 bases from J, the junction kept 1 base outside the gene matches.

This clonotype has more than one count but fewer than ten. The chain couples TRBV24-1 to TRBJ2-2; D is possibly TRBD2 (5 bases). V was pared by 5 bases and J by 1 base, with 10 bases between. Germline CDR1 and CDR2: KGHDR and SFDVKD. The CDR3 consists of 15 residues. The CDR3 protein is CATSAPLGNTGELFF. CDR3 in DNA: TGTGCCACCAGTGCCCCACTAGGGAACACCGGGGAGCTGTTTTTT.

This clonotype was seen ten or more times. The gene calls are TRBV10-3 and TRBJ2-7; D may be TRBD2 (5 bases). CDR1 is ENHRY and CDR2 is SYGVKD in the germline V gene. This CDR3 comprises 16 residues. V was clipped by 6 bases and J by 2 bases, with 20 bases between them. The CDR3 DNA reads as TGTGCCATCAGCCATAATGCGGACTCAGACACCTACGAGCAGTACTTC. This translates into CAISHNADSDTYEQYF.

This clonotype was observed many times. The chain combines TRBV28 with TRBJ2-7; 8 bases map to TRBD2. The germline V gene has CDR1 MDHEN and CDR2 SYDVKM. CDR3 length: 15 residues. J was trimmed by 5 bases and V by 3 bases; bases with no gene match: 9. This CDR3 reads CASSFAPGGPNEQYF. CDR3 sequence (DNA): TGTGCCAGCAGTTTCGCCCCGGGAGGGCCGAACGAGCAGTACTTC.